Described below is a single TCR beta chain sequence and its context. Its target is unknown. These data belong to a study of response to subunit inactivated influenza vaccine. One entry per CDR3 protein, called by TCRdb with MiXCR from the RT-PCR reads. The sample consists of more than 450,000 distinct CDR3 sequences, 12% of them appearing once. Study-wide results and limits: Each seasonal flu vaccination may recruit only limited new T cells, authors suggested.

The CDR3 extends over 17 amino acids. CDR1 SGHTA and CDR2 FQGNSA come from the germline V gene. V shed 6 bases and J 0 bases; nucleotides not matched to a gene: 12. The chain links TRBV7-2 to TRBJ2-3, with 7 bases aligning to TRBD2. The receptor's source is a man in his fifties who received an inactivated influenza vaccine. Sequenced material: PBMCs from blood, taken on the day of vaccination. CDR3 nucleotides: TGTGCCAGCAGTATAGCGGGTACGAGTTCTAGCACAGATACGCAGTATTTT. Translated, it gives CASSIAGTSSSTDTQYF.